The next 6 T cell receptor beta chains were all read from a single sample in a study of blood T cells in healthy people across ages. A sample-barcoded 5' primer and a J-beta primer mix were used in a second PCR of roughly 7 to 11 cycles. TCRdb itself ran the 5' RACE reads through MiXCR, one entry per CDR3 protein. The table includes 500,000 to 550,000 distinct CDR3 sequences, 20% to 30% detected once. The sample also formed part of further work on T cells of mothers and their children.

Specimen: blood. All receptors derive from a boy younger than 18 in good health.

V gene TRBV29-1 combines with J gene TRBJ2-3; no definite D call. The CDR3 is 13 amino acids. V was cut by 1 base and J by 4 bases, with 9 bases left in between. CDR1 is SQVTM and CDR2 is ANQGSEA in the germline V gene. CDR3 region: CSVEVVGADTQYF. DNA for the CDR3: TGCAGCGTTGAAGTAGTTGGGGCAGATACGCAGTATTTT.

This clonotype was recorded a few times. The chain carries TRBV20-1 and TRBJ2-7; 13 nucleotides align to TRBD2. This CDR3 region has 14 residues. The J segment lost 6 bases and the V segment lost 6 bases, leaving 8 bases of the junction unmatched. Germline CDR1 and CDR2: DFQATT and SNEGSKA (reference sequence). DNA of the CDR3: TGCAGTGCGCCTGAACTAGCGGGGGGGCGCGAGCAGTACTTC. This sequence encodes CSAPELAGGREQYF.

Many counts were recorded for this clonotype. J is TRBJ2-7 and V is TRBV5-1; no clear D gene. The germline CDR1 and CDR2 sequences are SGHRS and YFSETQ. Trimming left V 0 bases short and J 2 bases short, with 12 bases between. CDR3 size: 15 residues. CDR3 DNA: TGCGCCAGCAGCTTGGTTCCAGGTAAACCCTACGAGCAGTACTTC. As protein: CASSLVPGKPYEQYF.

This clonotype appeared a few times. V usage is TRBV4-2 and J usage is TRBJ1-2; D is unclear. This CDR3 contains 16 residues. In germline, CDR1 is LGHNA, CDR2 YNFKEQ. V was shortened by 4 bases and J by 6 bases, with 21 bases between the two germline ends. CDR3 sequence (DNA): TGTGCCAGCAGCCCCAGAGAGGACGGACGATTGGATGGCTACACCTTC. It specifies CASSPREDGRLDGYTF.

The chain carries TRBV5-6 and TRBJ1-2, with D uncertain. The germline V gene encodes CDR1 SGHDT and CDR2 YYEEEE. Trimming shortened V by 4 bases and J by 8 bases, and 15 bases separated the two germline ends. The CDR3 sequence is 13 residues long. The chain's CDR3 is CASSPGSAVGYTF. The CDR3 DNA follows: TGTGCCAGCAGCCCAGGCTCCGCTGTCGGCTACACCTTC.

This clonotype was picked up a small number of times. A junction end diverges from the germline sequence, so it may reflect a read error. The V and J genes are TRBV20-1 and TRBJ2-5; the match to TRBD2 covers 11 bases. Per germline, CDR1 DFQATT and CDR2 SNEGSKA (reference sequence). The length of the CDR3 is 14 residues. The CDR3 here is CSAKASGGQETQYF. The CDR3 nucleotides are TGCAGTGCTAAGGCTAGCGGGGGGCAAGAAACCCAGTACTTC.